The entry below gives a single T cell receptor (beta chain) sequence along with its context. Its antigen is still unknown. There are no base qualities to consult, and no much larger clone falls within one base. This entry belongs to a study of blood T cell repertoires in COVID-19 (dated by TCRdb to about 2020). Study-wide context: Collaborator samples came from the United States, Italy and Spain and covered acute and convalescent phases of COVID-19. The prospective study material was composed of cDNA or gDNA derived from T cells, B-cell-depleted T cells, or PBMCs. The dataset comprised deeply sampled blood TCRbeta repertoires from subjects exposed to, actively infected with, or recovered from COVID-19. The repertoires were made available in a free public database intended to serve as a resource for research on the immune response to SARS-CoV-2. The samples were drawn from two sources: the first 160 participants of the ongoing ImmuneRACE study, and 950 to 1,500 subjects contributed by 6 global collaborators. A de-identified subject ID, COVID-19 status, age in years and sex were almost always included in the sample metadata. HLA class I and class II types, where available, came from metadata supplied by the sample provider rather than from assay-based typing. Overall results and qualifications from the work: How much clinical and demographic metadata was included differed by source and by participant, and the metadata was provided uncurated.

The immunoSEQ Assay, a bias-controlled multiplex PCR, was used to amplify TCRbeta CDR3 regions from genomic DNA. As for how the authors treated the data: The number of nucleated cells in each sample was estimated from the amplification of reference gene primers within the assay. To quantify the absolute abundance of each unique TCRbeta CDR3 rearrangement, sequence reads were collapsed and filtered. For each sample, productive Simpson clonality was calculated by taking the square root of Simpson's diversity index across productive rearrangements. TCRdb mirrors the immuneACCESS table, restricted to in-frame sequences. Some clones are absent from its copies; in checked studies, under half trace to an unresolved V gene, and the reason for the others is unknown. That table supplies the V and J calls and clone size; D and trimming were determined from the DNA. The sample table shows 200,000 to 250,000 clones, and around 84% are seen once. The ten largest clones represent nearly 4.5% of the sample.

Collaborating institutions collected whole blood in K2EDTA tubes following their own protocols. For TCRbeta analysis, collaborators shipped samples as frozen whole blood, isolated PBMCs, or DNA extracted from either of those sample types. From cysteine to phenylalanine, the CDR3 is 13 amino acids long. The retained sequence is limited to the CDR3, 39 bases, with the frame set at the first base. At the junction V is shortened by 7 bases and J by 3 bases, with 13 bases in between. In the germline V gene, CDR1 corresponds to MNHEY and CDR2 to SVGAGI. The sample taken for sequencing was peripheral blood. Rearrangement joined TRBV6-5 to TRBJ2-7; the best D guess is TRBD2, with 5 bases matching. This clonotype originated in a man aged 50-59 years with acute or convalescent COVID-19. The nucleotides are TGTGCCAGCACCGGGGAAGGCGGCTACGAGCAGTACTTC. This translates into CASTGEGGYEQYF.